This TCR beta chain was profiled in a study of OX40 agonist ivuxolimab in advanced cancers. Study information: Recorded diagnoses for dose-escalation patients were hepatocellular carcinoma, melanoma, renal cell or head and neck cancer. Subjects had a mean age of about 57 years, with a range of roughly 20 to 79; around 80% were male. General study points: At 0.1 to 3.0 mg/kg, clonal expansion of CD4+ and CD8+ blood T cells had occurred by week 6.

Turning to this clone: Its antigen is as yet unknown.

TCRdb's table, derived via immunoSEQ multiplex PCR, lists solely in-frame clones and lacks some. The table includes about 28,000 clones, 82% detected once. This receptor was identified in an adult with an advanced solid tumor such as melanoma, head and neck, liver or kidney cancer. This material consisted of CD4+ or CD8+ T cells sorted from blood, taken in a trial of the OX40 agonist ivuxolimab.

The CDR3 loop reads CASSLRSYEQYF. CDR3 DNA: TGTGCCAGCAGTTTACGCTCCTACGAGCAGTACTTC. V usage is TRBV28 and J usage is TRBJ2-7; D not certain. V dropped 2 bases and J dropped 0 bases, with 2 bases sitting between them. The CDR3 totals 12 residues. Germline V lookup: CDR1 MDHEN, CDR2 SYDVKM.